This paragraph reports one T cell receptor beta chain. Its matching antigen is unknown. Germline V gene lookup returns CDR1 LGHNA and CDR2 YSLEER. The CDR3 totals 15 residues. V lost 4 bases, J lost 4 bases, and 13 bases lay in between. This record comes from a study of T cell responses to AZD1222 COVID-19 vaccine. Study-level results: Among the donors, most were white British and more were female, and clonal diversity was possibly underestimated.

Only in-frame clones appear in the TCRdb table, and some are missing; sequencing was by immunoSEQ multiplex PCR. There are fewer than 150,000 clones in the sample; more than 70% occur only once, and 17% lies in the top ten. The source material was peripheral blood, sampled 28 days after the second AZD1222 dose. This chain joins TRBV4-3 and TRBJ2-2; D may be TRBD2 (7 bases). The receptor's source is an adult who received the AZD1222 COVID-19 vaccine. CDR3 sequence reads: CASSPGGLGTGELFF. CDR3 nucleotides: TGCGCCAGCAGCCCGGGGGGCCTGGGCACCGGGGAGCTGTTTTTT.